Listed below are T cell receptor beta chains from one sample, sequenced in a study of vaccination and CD4 T cells after COVID-19. Which antigens these TCRs recognize remains unknown. From the PCR reads, TCRdb called clonotypes with MiXCR, one entry per CDR3 protein. The data contain about 16,000 distinct CDR3 sequences, less than 70% of them singletons. Sequencing used CD4+ T cells from blood, cultured in vitro, obtained before SARS-CoV-2 vaccination. The receptors originated from a human donor who had recovered from COVID-19. Both conserved end residues are part of each CDR3. A D gene is named only where the DNA matches it firmly. Rows may omit the clone size; those that give it use once, few, many or a size class.

clone_size d_call j_call v_call cdr3_nt cdr3_aa
few . TRBJ1-5 TRBV24-1 TGTGCCACCAGTGATGCAACCTACAATCAGCCCCAGCATTTT CATSDATYNQPQHF
. . TRBJ2-2 TRBV19 TGTGCCAGTAGTATGGTGAGGGGAGGGGGTACTTCGAACACCGGGGAGCTGTTTTTT CASSMVRGGGTSNTGELFF
. . TRBJ2-3 TRBV2 TGTGCCAGCAGTGAGGGGCGAAGCACAGATACGCAGTATTTT CASSEGRSTDTQYF
. . TRBJ2-3 TRBV11-2 TGTGCCAGCAGCTCGGCCAATACGCAGTATTTT CASSSANTQYF
once TRBD2 TRBJ2-1 TRBV24-1 TGTGCCACCAGTGAGGGGACTAGCGGGAGGTCCTACAATGAGCAGTTCTTC CATSEGTSGRSYNEQFF
. . TRBJ2-7 TRBV20-1 TGCAGTGCCCCGGGGCAGGGGTACGAGCAGTACTTC CSAPGQGYEQYF
. TRBD2 TRBJ2-7 TRBV27 TGTGCCAGCAAACCATCTCTAAGGGCGGGACTAGCACACGAGCAGTACTTC CASKPSLRAGLAHEQYF
few . TRBJ2-1 TRBV12-3/TRBV12-4 TGTGCCAGCAGTCCCGGGGGCAGCTCCTACAATGAGCAGTTCTTC CASSPGGSSYNEQFF
few . TRBJ2-7 TRBV20-1 TGCAGTGCTGATGGGGGCGGGAGCTACGAGCAGTACTTC CSADGGGSYEQYF
. . TRBJ2-1 TRBV7-2 TGTGCCAGCAGCTTAGGGATGGGCGGACCGGCCTACAATGAGCAGTTCTTC CASSLGMGGPAYNEQFF
. . TRBJ2-3 TRBV7-2 TGTGCCAGCAGCTTAGGCTCTTTAGATACGCAGTATTTT CASSLGSLDTQYF
few . TRBJ1-6 TRBV7-9 TGTGCCAGCAGCTCCGGTGGGGTGACTTCACCCCTCCACTTT CASSSGGVTSPLHF
. TRBD2 TRBJ2-7 TRBV20-1 TGCAGTGCTAGAGATTCACTTGGGGGACTAGCGAACTTCTACGAGCAGTACTTC CSARDSLGGLANFYEQYF
few TRBD1 TRBJ1-2 TRBV7-9 TGTGCCAGCAGCACAGGACAGGGGCGTAACTATGGCTACACCTTC CASSTGQGRNYGYTF
. TRBD2 TRBJ2-5 TRBV27 TGTGCCAGCAGTCCTCACCCAAGGCTAGCGGGTCGAGAGACCCAGTACTTC CASSPHPRLAGRETQYF
once TRBD2 TRBJ2-3 TRBV12-3/TRBV12-4 TGTGCCACCAATACCGGGACTAGCTTTCCGGGTACGCAGTATTTT CATNTGTSFPGTQYF
. . TRBJ1-1 TRBV20-1 TGCAGTGCTAGAGAAGAAGGGGGAAAGACTGAAGCTTTCTTT CSAREEGGKTEAFF
. TRBD1 TRBJ1-5 TRBV28 TGTGCCAGCAGCAAACAGGGGGCTAGCAATCAGCCCCAGCATTTT CASSKQGASNQPQHF
few . TRBJ2-5 TRBV7-3 TGTGCCAGCAGCTCCGCAGGGGTGGAGACCCAGTACTTC CASSSAGVETQYF
. . TRBJ2-2 TRBV27 TGTGCCAGCAGTCTATGGACAACGAACACCGGGGAGCTGTTTTTT CASSLWTTNTGELFF
. TRBD2 TRBJ2-1 TRBV20-1 TGCAGTGCTAGTTCTCTGCTAGCGGTTCCCTACAATGAGCAGTTCTTC CSASSLLAVPYNEQFF
once . TRBJ1-1 TRBV30 TGTGCCTGGAGACCTTCAAAGGGGGAAGCTTTCTTT CAWRPSKGEAFF
. TRBD1 TRBJ1-5 TRBV20-1 TGCAGTGCTAGATTCCCGGGACAGGGATGGAAGCCCCAGCATTTT CSARFPGQGWKPQHF
. . TRBJ2-5 TRBV7-6 TGTGCCAGCAGCTCCCAACTAGGGCCTCAAGAGACCCAGTACTTC CASSSQLGPQETQYF
once . TRBJ1-2 TRBV30 TGTGCCTGGAAGGCAAAAGCGCGGGCCTATGGCTACACCTTC CAWKAKARAYGYTF
. TRBD1 TRBJ2-7 TRBV7-2 TGTGCCAGCAGCCCCCAGGGGGAGTACTCCTACGAGCAGTACTTC CASSPQGEYSYEQYF
. . TRBJ1-3 TRBV6-1 TGTGCCAGCAGTGATTGGAGGAGCACCATATATTTT CASSDWRSTIYF
. TRBD2 TRBJ2-6 TRBV7-2 TGTGCCAGCAGCCCCGGACTAGCGGAGATCTCTGGGGCCAATGTCCTGACTTTC CASSPGLAEISGANVLTF
. . TRBJ2-7 TRBV28 TGTGCCAGCAGTTTAGCGGGCACCTACGAGCAGTACTTC CASSLAGTYEQYF
. . TRBJ1-5 TRBV9 TGTGCCAGCAGCACAGATCCGGATCAGCCCCAGCATTTT CASSTDPDQPQHF
few . TRBJ1-1 TRBV28 TGTGCCACCATGAATCCGCAATCCAGGGGAGCTTTCTTT CATMNPQSRGAFF
few . TRBJ2-3 TRBV20-1 TGCAGTGCTATTCCTTTGGTGGGCACAGATACGCAGTATTTT CSAIPLVGTDTQYF
. . TRBJ2-7 TRBV7-9 TGTGCCAGCAGCTTCACGCAGCGAGACTACGAGCAGTACTTC CASSFTQRDYEQYF
once . TRBJ2-3 TRBV21-1 TGTGCCAGCAGCAAAGCGCTTAGGGTTGGGGATACGCAGTATTTT CASSKALRVGDTQYF
once TRBD2 TRBJ2-3 TRBV7-2 TGTGCCAGCAGCTTAGAACTAGCGACGCAGTATTTT CASSLELATQYF
. TRBD2 TRBJ2-5 TRBV2 TGTGCCAGCAGTCCTAGCGGGGCGCAAAAAGAGACCCAGTACTTC CASSPSGAQKETQYF
. . TRBJ2-5 TRBV20-1 TGCAGTGCCACGAAGCTTGGGCAAGAGACCCAGTACTTC CSATKLGQETQYF
few TRBD1 TRBJ1-2 TRBV6-5 TGTGCCAGCAGTTCGACAGGGGCGAATAACTATGGCTACACCTTC CASSSTGANNYGYTF
. . TRBJ2-7 TRBV20-1 TGCAGTGCTAGAGCCACTACAGGGAGGTACGAGCAGTACTTC CSARATTGRYEQYF